The T cell receptor (beta chain) described here comes from a study of blood T cell repertoires in COVID-19. Repertoires were generated with immunoSEQ multiplex PCR, while TCRdb's copy carries only in-frame clones and drops some. The sample consists of roughly 200,000 clones, about nine tenths of them appearing once. CDR3 length equals 16 residues. Germline CDR1 reads KGHSH; CDR2 reads LQKENI. Trimming took off 4 bases at V and 0 bases at J, with 12 bases between the two ends. Material: peripheral blood. The receptor was isolated from a man at least 80 years old with acute or convalescent COVID-19. V usage is TRBV18 and J usage is TRBJ1-4, with a tentative D call TRBD1 (6 bases). CDR3 nucleotide sequence: TGTGCCAGCTCACGGACAGCAGGAACAACTAATGAAAAACTGTTTTTT. Encoded protein: CASSRTAGTTNEKLFF.